This T cell receptor beta chain derives from a study of regulatory T cells in long-lasting Graves disease. Time point reported: newly diagnosed GD, antithyroid drugs for less than 3 months. RNA extracted from PBMCs served as the sequencing template. This clonotype turned up a few times. The antigen remains unidentified. CDR3 size: 15 residues. CDR1 and CDR2 (germline): KGHDR, SFDVKD. The V end lost 3 bases, the J end lost 5 bases, and 13 bases lay between the germline ends. Investigators prepared the TCR beta libraries by applying iRepertoire HTBI primers and Arm-PCR of CDR3 regions. From the multiplex PCR reads, TCRdb called clonotypes with MiXCR, one entry per CDR3 protein. Among 420,000 or so distinct CDR3 sequences listed, around 17% were seen once. Whole-study results and caveats: Thyroid tissue went unexamined; only peripheral blood was analyzed.

This sample also belongs to another study, concerning T cells in Graves' hyperthyroidism and ophthalmopathy.

The sequenced sample was peripheral blood mononuclear cells (PBMCs), obtained at new diagnosis, from a patient treated with antithyroid drugs. The clonotype was recovered from a woman between 18 and 29 years old with Graves disease. The rearrangement joins TRBV24-1 to TRBJ1-5; D is unclear. The CDR3 DNA is TGTGCCACCAGTGATACTACAGACCCCGATCAGCCCCAGCATTTT. It encodes CATSDTTDPDQPQHF.